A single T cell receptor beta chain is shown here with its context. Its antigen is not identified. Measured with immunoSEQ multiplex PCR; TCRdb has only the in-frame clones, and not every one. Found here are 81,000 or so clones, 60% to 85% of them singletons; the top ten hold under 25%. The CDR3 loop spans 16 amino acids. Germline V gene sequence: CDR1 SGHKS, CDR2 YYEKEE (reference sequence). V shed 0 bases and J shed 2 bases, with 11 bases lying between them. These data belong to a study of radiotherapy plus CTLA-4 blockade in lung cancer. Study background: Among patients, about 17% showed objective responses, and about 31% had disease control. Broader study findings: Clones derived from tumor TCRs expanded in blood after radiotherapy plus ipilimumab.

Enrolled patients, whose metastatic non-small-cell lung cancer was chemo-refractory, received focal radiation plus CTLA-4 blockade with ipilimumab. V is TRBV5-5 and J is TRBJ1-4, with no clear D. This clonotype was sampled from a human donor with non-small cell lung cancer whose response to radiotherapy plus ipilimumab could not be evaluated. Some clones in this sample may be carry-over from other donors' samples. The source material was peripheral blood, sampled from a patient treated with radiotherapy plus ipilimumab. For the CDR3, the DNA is TGTGCCAGCAGCTTGGCTTCCCGGAGTACTAATGAAAAACTGTTTTTT. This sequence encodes CASSLASRSTNEKLFF.